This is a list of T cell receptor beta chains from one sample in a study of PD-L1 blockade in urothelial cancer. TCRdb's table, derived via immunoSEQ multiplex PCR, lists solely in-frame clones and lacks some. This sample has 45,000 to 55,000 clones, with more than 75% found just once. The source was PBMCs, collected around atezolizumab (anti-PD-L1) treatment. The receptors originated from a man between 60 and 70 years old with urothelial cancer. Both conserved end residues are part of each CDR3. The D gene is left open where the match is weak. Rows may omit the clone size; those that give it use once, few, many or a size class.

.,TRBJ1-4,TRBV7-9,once,CASSLVGGNEKLFF,TGTGCCAGCAGCTTAGTGGGGGGTAATGAAAAACTGTTTTTT
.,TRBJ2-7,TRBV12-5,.,CASGLVLAGDPYEQYF,TGTGCTAGTGGTTTGGTACTGGCAGGGGATCCCTACGAGCAGTACTTC
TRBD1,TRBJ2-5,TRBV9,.,CASSKGAKETQYF,TGTGCCAGCAGTAAGGGGGCAAAAGAGACCCAGTACTTC
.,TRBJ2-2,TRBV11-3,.,CASSLGVAGGTGELFF,TGTGCCAGCAGCTTAGGGGTGGCAGGCGGGACCGGGGAGCTGTTTTTT
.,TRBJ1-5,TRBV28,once,CATVTSVNNQPQHF,TGTGCCACCGTAACCAGTGTTAACAATCAGCCCCAGCATTTT
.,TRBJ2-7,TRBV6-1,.,CASSEIRGSYEQYF,TGTGCCAGCAGTGAAATACGAGGGAGCTACGAGCAGTACTTC
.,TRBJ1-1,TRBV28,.,CASTSNTEAFF,TGTGCCAGCACGTCGAACACTGAAGCTTTCTTT
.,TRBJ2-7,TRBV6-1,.,CASSGDSLREQYF,TGTGCCAGCAGTGGAGACAGTCTAAGGGAGCAGTACTTC
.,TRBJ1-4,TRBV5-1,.,CASSLSNRGASNEKLFF,TGCGCCAGCAGCTTATCCAACCGGGGGGCATCTAATGAAAAACTGTTTTTT
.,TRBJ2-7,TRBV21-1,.,CASSKENRSPYEQYF,TGTGCCAGCAGCAAGGAAAACAGGTCACCCTACGAGCAGTACTTC
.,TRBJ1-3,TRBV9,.,CASSGSDSIGNTIYF,TGTGCCAGCAGCGGGTCGGACAGTATTGGAAACACCATATATTTT
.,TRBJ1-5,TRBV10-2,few,CASSEGVWGPQHF,TGCGCCAGCAGTGAAGGGGTTTGGGGGCCCCAGCATTTT
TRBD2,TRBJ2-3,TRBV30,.,CAWRRQGLAGADTQYF,TGTGCCTGGAGGCGCCAAGGACTAGCGGGTGCAGATACGCAGTATTTT
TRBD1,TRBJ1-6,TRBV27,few,CASSLPQGAGNSPLHF,TGTGCCAGCAGTCTTCCCCAGGGGGCGGGAAATTCACCCCTCCACTTT
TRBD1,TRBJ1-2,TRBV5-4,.,CASSYQGANYGYTF,TGTGCCAGCAGTTACCAGGGGGCTAACTATGGCTACACCTTC
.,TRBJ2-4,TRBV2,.,CASSDTPGNIQYF,TGTGCCAGCAGCGATACCCCAGGGAACATTCAGTACTTC
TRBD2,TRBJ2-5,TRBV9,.,CASSGTSGGETQYF,TGTGCCAGCAGTGGGACTAGCGGCGGAGAGACCCAGTACTTC
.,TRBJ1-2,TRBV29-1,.,CSVAPFITRFDYGYTF,TGCAGCGTTGCACCATTCATAACACGATTCGACTATGGCTACACCTTC
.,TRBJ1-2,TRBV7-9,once,CASSLDGGIYGYTF,TGTGCCAGCAGCTTAGACGGGGGGATCTATGGCTACACCTTC
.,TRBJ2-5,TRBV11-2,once,CASSPGVSLETQYF,TGTGCCAGCAGCCCCGGAGTCTCGTTGGAGACCCAGTACTTC
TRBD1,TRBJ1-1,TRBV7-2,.,CASTGQVNMNTEAFF,TGTGCCAGTACCGGACAGGTAAATATGAACACTGAAGCTTTCTTT
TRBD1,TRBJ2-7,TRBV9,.,CASSVGQGTVYEQYF,TGTGCCAGCAGCGTAGGACAGGGAACGGTCTACGAGCAGTACTTC
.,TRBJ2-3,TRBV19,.,CASSPTDRTGVDTQYF,TGTGCCAGTAGCCCTACGGACCGTACAGGTGTGGATACGCAGTATTTT
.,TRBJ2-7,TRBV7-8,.,CASSGRDSPTSREQYF,TGTGCCAGCAGCGGACGGGACTCGCCGACTTCCCGCGAGCAGTACTTC
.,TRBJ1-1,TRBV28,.,CASSSRRELNTEAFF,TGTGCCAGCAGCTCCAGGAGGGAACTGAACACTGAAGCTTTCTTT
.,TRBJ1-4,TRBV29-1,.,CSVEEGPGEKLFF,TGCAGCGTTGAAGAGGGGCCTGGCGAAAAACTGTTTTTT
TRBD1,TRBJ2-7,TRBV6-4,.,CASSTCRDRAYEQYF,TGTGCCAGCAGTACTTGTCGGGACAGAGCCTACGAGCAGTACTTC
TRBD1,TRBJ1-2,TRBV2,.,CASRGTGDVNGYTF,TGTGCCAGCAGAGGGACAGGGGATGTGAATGGCTACACCTTC
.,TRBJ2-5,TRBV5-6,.,CASSSPRDRPSWNQYF,TGTGCCAGCAGCTCCCCCCGTGACAGGCCGTCATGGAACCAGTACTTC
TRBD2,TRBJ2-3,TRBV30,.,CAWSWNGGADTQYF,TGTGCCTGGAGTTGGAACGGGGGGGCAGATACGCAGTATTTT
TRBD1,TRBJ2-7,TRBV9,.,CASSPRDSVYEQYF,TGTGCCAGCAGCCCCCGGGACAGTGTGTACGAGCAGTACTTC
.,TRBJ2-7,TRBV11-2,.,CASSLGGSPYEQYF,TGTGCCAGCAGCTTAGGCGGCAGTCCCTACGAGCAGTACTTC
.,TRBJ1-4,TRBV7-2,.,CASSMTSATNEKLFF,TGTGCCAGCAGCATGACTAGTGCAACTAATGAAAAACTGTTTTTT
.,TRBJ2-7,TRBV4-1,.,CASSQAGLTRSYEQYF,TGCGCCAGCAGCCAAGCGGGACTCACGAGGTCCTACGAGCAGTACTTC
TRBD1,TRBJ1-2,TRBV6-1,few,CASGTGTGRNGYTF,TGTGCCAGCGGCACCGGGACAGGCAGAAATGGCTACACCTTC
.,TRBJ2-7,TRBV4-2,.,CASSQAGTGPYEQYF,TGTGCCAGCAGCCAAGCCGGGACTGGCCCCTACGAGCAGTACTTC
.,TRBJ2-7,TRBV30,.,CAWSVSPSPSSYEQYF,TGTGCCTGGAGTGTAAGCCCCTCCCCGAGCTCCTACGAGCAGTACTTC
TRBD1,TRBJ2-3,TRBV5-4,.,CASSRDRGKADTQYF,TGTGCCAGCAGTCGGGACAGGGGGAAGGCAGATACGCAGTATTTT
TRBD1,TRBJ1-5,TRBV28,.,CASSTRQGARQPQHF,TGTGCCAGCAGTACACGACAGGGGGCTCGTCAGCCCCAGCATTTT
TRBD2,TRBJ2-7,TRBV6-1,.,CASSVETSSLYEQYF,TGTGCCAGCAGTGTCGAGACTAGCAGCCTCTACGAGCAGTACTTC
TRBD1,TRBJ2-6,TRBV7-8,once,CASSLDGTAISSGANVLTF,TGTGCCAGCAGCTTAGATGGGACAGCAATTAGTTCTGGGGCCAACGTCCTGACTTTC
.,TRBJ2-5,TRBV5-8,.,CASSLAQSIQETQYF,TGTGCCAGCAGCTTGGCACAGAGTATACAAGAGACCCAGTACTTC
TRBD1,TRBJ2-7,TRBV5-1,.,CASSLEGQDGYEQYF,TGCGCCAGCAGCTTGGAGGGACAGGATGGCTACGAGCAGTACTTC
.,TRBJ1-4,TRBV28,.,CATLAGAMVEKLFF,TGTGCCACCCTGGCTGGGGCTATGGTCGAAAAACTGTTTTTT
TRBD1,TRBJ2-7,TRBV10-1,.,CASSPTGLYEQYF,TGCGCCAGCAGCCCGACAGGGCTCTACGAGCAGTACTTC
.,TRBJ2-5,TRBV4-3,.,CASSQDLRETQYF,TGCGCCAGCAGCCAAGATCTAAGAGAGACCCAGTACTTC
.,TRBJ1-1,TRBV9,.,CASSVGGLTPEAFF,TGTGCCAGCAGCGTAGGGGGACTGACCCCTGAAGCTTTCTTT
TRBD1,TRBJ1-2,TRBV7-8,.,CASTAKDRTGYGYTF,TGTGCCAGCACCGCAAAGGACAGGACCGGCTATGGCTACACCTTC
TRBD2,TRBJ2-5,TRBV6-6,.,CASSYDLGTKGQYF,TGTGCCAGCAGTTACGACCTCGGGACTAAGGGTCAGTACTTC
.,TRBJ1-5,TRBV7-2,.,CASSLERGLYQPQHF,TGTGCCAGCAGCTTAGAGCGAGGGCTTTACCAGCCCCAGCATTTT
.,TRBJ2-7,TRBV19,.,CASSMTGYEQYF,TGTGCCAGTAGTATGACAGGATACGAGCAGTACTTC
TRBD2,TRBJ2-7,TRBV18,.,CASSPLGRGASYEQYF,TGTGCCAGCTCACCCCTGGGGCGGGGGGCCTCCTACGAGCAGTACTTC
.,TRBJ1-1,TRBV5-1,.,CASSTPAGTEAFF,TGCGCCAGCAGCACGCCAGCCGGGACAGAAGCTTTCTTT
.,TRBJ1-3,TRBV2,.,CASRNPAGSLGNTIYF,TGTGCCAGCAGGAACCCCGCGGGTAGCCTTGGAAACACCATATATTTT
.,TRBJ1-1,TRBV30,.,CAWGYPRGGDLLPEAFF,TGTGCCTGGGGATACCCCAGGGGTGGGGATTTGCTACCTGAAGCTTTCTTT
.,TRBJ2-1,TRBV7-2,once,CASSRDRSYNEQFF,TGTGCCAGCAGCCGTGACAGATCCTACAATGAGCAGTTCTTC
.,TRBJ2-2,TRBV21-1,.,CASSKPHQGNTGELFF,TGTGCCAGCAGCAAACCCCACCAGGGGAACACCGGGGAGCTGTTTTTT
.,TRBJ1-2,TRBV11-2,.,CASKYSQDYGYTF,TGTGCCAGCAAGTACAGCCAGGACTATGGCTACACCTTC
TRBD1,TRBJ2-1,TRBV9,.,CASSPVSPGQGHNEQFF,TGTGCCAGCAGCCCAGTCAGCCCGGGACAGGGACACAATGAGCAGTTCTTC